Detailed here is one T cell receptor (beta chain). The antigen remains unidentified. Only in-frame clones appear in the TCRdb table, and some are missing; sequencing was by immunoSEQ multiplex PCR. The repertoire holds 200,000 to 250,000 clones, with approximately 90% as singletons. The CDR3 consists of 14 residues. Germline values: CDR1 SGHAT, CDR2 FQNNGV. With 1 base removed from V and 1 base from J, the gap between germline ends came to 5 bases. This entry comes from a study of cytomegalovirus exposure and HLA in healthy donors. General study results and limits: Some TCR beta chains (roughly 160 of them) were listed as cytomegalovirus-associated. There were a few CMV-associated chains whose specificity for CMV antigens was confirmed in vitro.

This TCR came from a woman between 18 and 29 years old in good health and CMV-seronegative. Sequencing was performed on PBMCs. The chain couples TRBV11-2 to TRBJ2-1; D call uncertain. The CDR3, as DNA: TGTGCCAGCAGCTTAGGCACATCCTACAATGAGCAGTTCTTC. Protein sequence: CASSLGTSYNEQFF. Based on the CDR3 plus reference TRBV11-2 and TRBJ2-1, the full variable domain is EAGVAQSPRYKIIEKRQSVAFWCNPISGHATLYWYQQILGQGPKLLIQFQNNGVVDDSQLPKDRFSAERLKGVDSTLKIQPAKLEDSAVYLCASSLGTSYNEQFFGPGTRLTVL.